Detailed here is one TCR beta chain. The data were taken from a study of blood T cell repertoires in COVID-19. Repertoires were generated with immunoSEQ multiplex PCR, while TCRdb's copy carries only in-frame clones and drops some. The repertoire holds under 400,000 clones, with 80% to 90% as singletons. Looked up from germline, CDR1 is SGHDT and CDR2 is YYEEEE. This CDR3 spans 12 amino acids. Trimming took off 0 bases at V and 7 bases at J, with 8 bases between the two ends. The rearrangement joins TRBV5-6 to TRBJ2-7, with a weak D call TRBD1 (5 bases). The origin of this receptor is a woman aged 35 to 49 with acute COVID-19. Sample: PBMCs or T cells enriched from blood (not recorded which). DNA for the CDR3: TGTGCCAGCAGCTTGGTGACAGAAGAGCAGTACTTC. It yields the protein CASSLVTEEQYF. The full variable domain, its missing parts supplied by reference TRBV5-6 and TRBJ2-7, is DAGVTQSPTHLIKTRGQQVTLRCSPKSGHDTVSWYQQALGQGPQFIFQYYEEEERQRGNFPDRFSGHQFPNYSSELNVNALLLGDSALYLCASSLVTEEQYFGPGTRLTVT.